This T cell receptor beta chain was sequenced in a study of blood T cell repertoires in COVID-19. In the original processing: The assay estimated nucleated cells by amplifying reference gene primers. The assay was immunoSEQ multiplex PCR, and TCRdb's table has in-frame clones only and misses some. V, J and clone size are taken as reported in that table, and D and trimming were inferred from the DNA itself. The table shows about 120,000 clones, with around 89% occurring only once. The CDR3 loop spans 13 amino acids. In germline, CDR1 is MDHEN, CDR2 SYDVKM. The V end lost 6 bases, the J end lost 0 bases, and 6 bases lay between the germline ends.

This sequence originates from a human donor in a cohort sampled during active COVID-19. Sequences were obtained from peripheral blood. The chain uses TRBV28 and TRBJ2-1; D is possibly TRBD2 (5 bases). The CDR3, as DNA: TGTGCCAGCAGGGGGAGCTCCTACAATGAGCAGTTCTTC. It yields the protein CASRGSSYNEQFF.